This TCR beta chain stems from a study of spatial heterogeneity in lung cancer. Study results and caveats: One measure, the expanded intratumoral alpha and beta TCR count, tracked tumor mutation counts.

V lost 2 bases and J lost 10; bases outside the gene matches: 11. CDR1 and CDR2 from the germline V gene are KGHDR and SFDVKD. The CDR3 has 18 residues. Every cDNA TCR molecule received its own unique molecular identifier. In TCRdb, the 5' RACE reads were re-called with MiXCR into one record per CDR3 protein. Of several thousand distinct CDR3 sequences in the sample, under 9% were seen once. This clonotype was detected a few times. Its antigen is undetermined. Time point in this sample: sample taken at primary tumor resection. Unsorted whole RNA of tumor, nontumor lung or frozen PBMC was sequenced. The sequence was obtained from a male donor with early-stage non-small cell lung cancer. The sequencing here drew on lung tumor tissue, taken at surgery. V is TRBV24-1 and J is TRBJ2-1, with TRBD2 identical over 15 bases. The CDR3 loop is CATSDSEGLAGGPREQFF. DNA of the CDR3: TGTGCCACCAGTGATTCCGAAGGACTAGCGGGGGGGCCGAGGGAGCAGTTCTTC.